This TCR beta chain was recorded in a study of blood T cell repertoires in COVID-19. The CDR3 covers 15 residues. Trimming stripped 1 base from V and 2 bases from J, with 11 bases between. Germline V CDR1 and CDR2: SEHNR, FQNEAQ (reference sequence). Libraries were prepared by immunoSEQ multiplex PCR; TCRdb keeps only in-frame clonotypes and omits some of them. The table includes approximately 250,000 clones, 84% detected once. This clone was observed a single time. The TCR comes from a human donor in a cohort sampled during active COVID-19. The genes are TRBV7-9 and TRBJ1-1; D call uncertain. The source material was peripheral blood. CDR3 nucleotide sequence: TGTGCCAGCAGCTTAGATCGTGGCAGTAACACTGAAGCTTTCTTT. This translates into CASSLDRGSNTEAFF.